This T cell receptor beta chain was obtained from a study of T cell responses to AZD1222 COVID-19 vaccine. In regard to this clone: Its target is unknown.

TCRdb keeps only in-frame clones here, not all; method: immunoSEQ multiplex PCR. The sample consists of almost 65,000 clones, roughly 84% of them appearing once. Deletions cut 1 base from V and 8 bases from J, with 13 bases between. Germline assignment: CDR1 SGHVS and CDR2 FQNEAQ. CDR3 length equals 14 residues. Points from the study as a whole: The CD4 TCRs associated with vaccination extended across spike and predominated at 160-218 and 743-854. Seropositivity was recorded at baseline in only a handful of AZD1222 recipients.

This sequence was found in an adult in good health. The sample here was peripheral blood, taken on day 0 of AZD1222 vaccination. V is TRBV7-8 and J is TRBJ2-3; TRBD1 might be the D (6 bases). CDR3 sequence (DNA): TGTGCCAGCAGCTTAGAAGGGGGTGCGGGTACGCAGTATTTT. It codes for CASSLEGGAGTQYF.